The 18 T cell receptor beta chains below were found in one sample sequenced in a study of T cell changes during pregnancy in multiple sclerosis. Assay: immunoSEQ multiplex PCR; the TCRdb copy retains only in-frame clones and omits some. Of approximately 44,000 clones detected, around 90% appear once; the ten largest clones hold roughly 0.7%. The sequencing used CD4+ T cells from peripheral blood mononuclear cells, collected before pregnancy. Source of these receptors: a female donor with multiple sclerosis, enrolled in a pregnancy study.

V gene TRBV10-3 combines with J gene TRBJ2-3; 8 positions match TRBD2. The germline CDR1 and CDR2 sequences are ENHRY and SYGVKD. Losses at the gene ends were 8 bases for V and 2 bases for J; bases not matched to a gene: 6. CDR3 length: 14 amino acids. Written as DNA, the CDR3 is TGTGCCATCTCGCAGCGGGGGAACACAGATACGCAGTATTTT. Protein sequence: CAISQRGNTDTQYF.

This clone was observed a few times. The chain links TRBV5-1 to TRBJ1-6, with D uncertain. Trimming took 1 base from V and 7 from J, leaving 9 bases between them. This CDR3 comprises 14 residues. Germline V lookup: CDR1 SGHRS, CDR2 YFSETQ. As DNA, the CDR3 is TGCGCCAGCAGCTTGACGGGAGACAATTCACCCCTCCACTTT. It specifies CASSLTGDNSPLHF.

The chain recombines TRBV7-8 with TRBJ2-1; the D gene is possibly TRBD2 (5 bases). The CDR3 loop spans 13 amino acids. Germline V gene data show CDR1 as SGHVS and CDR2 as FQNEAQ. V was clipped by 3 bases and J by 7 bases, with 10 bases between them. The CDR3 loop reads CASSLGVANEQFF. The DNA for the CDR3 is TGTGCCAGCAGCTTGGGAGTCGCTAATGAGCAGTTCTTC.

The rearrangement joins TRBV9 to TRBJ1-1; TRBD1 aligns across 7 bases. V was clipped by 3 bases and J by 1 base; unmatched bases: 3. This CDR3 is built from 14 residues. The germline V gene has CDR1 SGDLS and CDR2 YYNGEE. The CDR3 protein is CASSEGQPNTEAFF. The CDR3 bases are TGTGCCAGCAGCGAGGGACAGCCGAACACTGAAGCTTTCTTT.

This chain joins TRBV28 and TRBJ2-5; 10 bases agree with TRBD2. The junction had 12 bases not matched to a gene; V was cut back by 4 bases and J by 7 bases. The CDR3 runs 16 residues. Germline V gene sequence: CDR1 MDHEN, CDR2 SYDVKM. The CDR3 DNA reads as TGTGCCAGCAGTTCTGGGGCTAGCGGGAGAATAGGGACCCAGTACTTC. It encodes CASSSGASGRIGTQYF.

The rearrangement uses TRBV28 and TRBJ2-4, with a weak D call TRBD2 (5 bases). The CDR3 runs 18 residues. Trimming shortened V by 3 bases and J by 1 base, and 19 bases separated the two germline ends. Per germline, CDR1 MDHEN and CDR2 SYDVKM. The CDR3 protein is CASSFPPRGRGAKNIQYF. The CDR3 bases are TGTGCCAGCAGTTTCCCCCCCCGCGGGCGAGGGGCCAAAAACATTCAGTACTTC.

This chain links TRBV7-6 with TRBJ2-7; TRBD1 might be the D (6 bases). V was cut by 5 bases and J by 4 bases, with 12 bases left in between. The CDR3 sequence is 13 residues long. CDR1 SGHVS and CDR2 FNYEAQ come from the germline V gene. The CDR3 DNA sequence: TGTGCCAGCAGCCGGACAGTCTCTTACGAGCAGTACTTC. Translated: CASSRTVSYEQYF.

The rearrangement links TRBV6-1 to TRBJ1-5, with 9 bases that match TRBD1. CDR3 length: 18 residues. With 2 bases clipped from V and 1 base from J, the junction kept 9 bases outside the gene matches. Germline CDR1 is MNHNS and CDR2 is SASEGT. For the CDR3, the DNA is TGTGCCAGCAGTGAAAGTCAGACAGGGGGATGGAGCAATCAGCCCCAGCATTTT. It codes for CASSESQTGGWSNQPQHF.

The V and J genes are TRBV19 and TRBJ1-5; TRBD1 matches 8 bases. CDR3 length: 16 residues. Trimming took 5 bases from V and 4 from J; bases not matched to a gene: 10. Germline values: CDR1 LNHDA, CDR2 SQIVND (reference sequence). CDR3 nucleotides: TGTGCCAGTAGTCCTCTCGACAGGGGACTAAATCAGCCCCAGCATTTT. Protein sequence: CASSPLDRGLNQPQHF.

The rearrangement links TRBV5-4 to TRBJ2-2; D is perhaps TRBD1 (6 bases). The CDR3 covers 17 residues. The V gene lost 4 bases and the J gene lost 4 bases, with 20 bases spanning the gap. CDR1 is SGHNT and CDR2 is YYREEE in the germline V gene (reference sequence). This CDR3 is CASSLPQGNAGTGELFF. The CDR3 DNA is TGTGCCAGCAGCCTACCACAGGGTAATGCAGGCACCGGGGAGCTGTTTTTT.

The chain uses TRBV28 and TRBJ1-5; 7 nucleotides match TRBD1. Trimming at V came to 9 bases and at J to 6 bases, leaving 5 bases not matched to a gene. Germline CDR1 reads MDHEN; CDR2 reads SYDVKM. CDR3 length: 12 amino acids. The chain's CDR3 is CASQTGLQPQHF. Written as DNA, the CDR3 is TGTGCCAGTCAGACAGGGCTTCAGCCCCAGCATTTT.

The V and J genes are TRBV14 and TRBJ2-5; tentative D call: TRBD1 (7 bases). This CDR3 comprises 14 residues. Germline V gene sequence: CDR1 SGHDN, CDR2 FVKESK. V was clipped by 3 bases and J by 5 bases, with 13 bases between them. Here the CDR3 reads CASSHSGGGETQYF. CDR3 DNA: TGTGCCAGCAGCCATTCAGGGGGAGGCGAGACCCAGTACTTC. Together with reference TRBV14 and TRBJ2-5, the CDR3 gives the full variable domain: EAGVTQFPSHSVIEKGQTVTLRCDPISGHDNLYWYRRVMGKEIKFLLHFVKESKQDESGMPNNRFLAERTGGTYSTLKVQPAELEDSGVYFCASSHSGGGETQYFGPGTRLLVL.

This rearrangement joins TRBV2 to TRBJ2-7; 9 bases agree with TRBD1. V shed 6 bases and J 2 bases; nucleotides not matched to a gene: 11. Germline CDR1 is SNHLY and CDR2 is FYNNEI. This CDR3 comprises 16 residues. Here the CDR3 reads CASSPQPGQGAYEQYF. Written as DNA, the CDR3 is TGTGCCAGCAGCCCCCAACCGGGACAGGGTGCCTACGAGCAGTACTTC.

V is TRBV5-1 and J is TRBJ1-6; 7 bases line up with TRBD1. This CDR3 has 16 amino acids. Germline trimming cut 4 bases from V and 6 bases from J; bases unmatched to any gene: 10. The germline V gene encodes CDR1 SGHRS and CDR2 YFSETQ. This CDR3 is CASSEPGAGGNSPLHF. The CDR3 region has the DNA TGCGCCAGCAGCGAGCCGGGGGCAGGGGGTAATTCACCCCTCCACTTT.

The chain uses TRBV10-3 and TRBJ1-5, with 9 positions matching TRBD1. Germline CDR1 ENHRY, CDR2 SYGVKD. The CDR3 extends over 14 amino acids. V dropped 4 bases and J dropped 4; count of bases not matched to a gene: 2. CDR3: CAISAGQGNQPQHF. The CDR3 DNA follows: TGTGCCATCAGTGCGGGACAGGGAAATCAGCCCCAGCATTTT.

CDR3: CASSSQAGFTDTQYF. CDR3 sequence (DNA): TGTGCCAGCAGTTCCCAAGCGGGCTTTACAGATACGCAGTATTTT. The chain combines TRBV7-2 with TRBJ2-3, with D perhaps matching TRBD2 (6 bases). The V end lost 6 bases, the J end lost 3 bases, and 16 bases lay between the germline ends. Per the germline V gene, CDR1 is SGHTA and CDR2 is FQGNSA. This CDR3 is 15 amino acids long. The complete variable domain, with remaining parts taken from reference TRBV7-2 and TRBJ2-3, reads GAGVSQSPSNKVTEKGKDVELRCDPISGHTALYWYRQSLGQGLEFLIYFQGNSAPDKSGLPSDRFSAERTGGSVSTLTIQRTQQEDSAVYLCASSSQAGFTDTQYFGPGTRLTVL.

DNA of the CDR3: TGTGCCAGCAGCTTAACCACAGGGATGGGAGAGACCCAGTACTTC. The encoded protein is CASSLTTGMGETQYF. The chain employs TRBV7-7 and TRBJ2-5; tentatively, D is TRBD1 (6 bases). Germline lookup yields CDR1 SSHAT and CDR2 FNYEAQ (reference sequence). There are 15 residues in the CDR3. With 2 bases removed from V and 4 bases from J, the gap between germline ends came to 14 bases.

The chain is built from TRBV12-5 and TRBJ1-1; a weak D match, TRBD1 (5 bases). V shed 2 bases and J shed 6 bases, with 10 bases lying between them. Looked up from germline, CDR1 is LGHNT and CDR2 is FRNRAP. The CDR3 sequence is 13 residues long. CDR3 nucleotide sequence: TGTGCTAGTGGTTTGCGGGGGGGGTCTGAAGCTTTCTTT. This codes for CASGLRGGSEAFF.